Listed below are T cell receptor beta chains from one sample, sequenced in a study of T cells in tumors after PD-1 blockade. Method: immunoSEQ multiplex PCR; TCRdb's copy keeps in-frame clones and lacks some. The data show 11,000 to 15,000 clones, around 68% seen once. Material: tumor tissue, obtained after anti-PD-1 treatment. The receptor set was obtained from a human donor with cutaneous squamous cell carcinoma. Each CDR3 is given without its conserved first and last residue. Fields, in order: clone size, J gene, V gene, CDR3 protein. Some rows have no size entry. The others give once, few or many, or a class for an expanded clone.

abundance: NA
j_gene: TRBJ1-3
v_gene: TRBV11-3
CDR3aa: ASSKGGKTGNTIY

abundance: few
j_gene: TRBJ2-1
v_gene: TRBV5-1
CDR3aa: ASKGTYNEQF

abundance: NA
j_gene: TRBJ1-5
v_gene: TRBV15
CDR3aa: ATSRGIPLPDRPVYSNQPQH

abundance: once
j_gene: TRBJ2-5
v_gene: TRBV18
CDR3aa: ASSPPSGETQY

abundance: NA
j_gene: TRBJ2-2
v_gene: TRBV3-1/TRBV3-2
CDR3aa: ASSQVSTGELF

abundance: NA
j_gene: TRBJ1-2
v_gene: TRBV5-1
CDR3aa: ASSHNTGMGYT

abundance: NA
j_gene: TRBJ1-2
v_gene: TRBV6-2/TRBV6-3
CDR3aa: ASSYPVGGGRYGYT

abundance: NA
j_gene: TRBJ2-7
v_gene: TRBV30
CDR3aa: AWRGTKNRHYEQY

abundance: NA
j_gene: TRBJ2-1
v_gene: TRBV7-8
CDR3aa: ASSLARLSKQENEQF

abundance: NA
j_gene: TRBJ2-2
v_gene: TRBV7-9
CDR3aa: ASSHGQGGANTGELF

abundance: few
j_gene: TRBJ2-2
v_gene: TRBV3-1/TRBV3-2
CDR3aa: ASSHQTGPNTGELF

abundance: few
j_gene: TRBJ1-2
v_gene: TRBV28
CDR3aa: ASSSGAGLTHGYT

abundance: once
j_gene: TRBJ1-2
v_gene: TRBV29-1
CDR3aa: TIEPFNYGYT

abundance: NA
j_gene: TRBJ2-1
v_gene: TRBV6-5
CDR3aa: ASSYRDEQF

abundance: NA
j_gene: TRBJ2-5
v_gene: TRBV5-1
CDR3aa: ASSLALGQGPQETQY

abundance: NA
j_gene: TRBJ1-3
v_gene: TRBV5-1
CDR3aa: ASSKDSPDTIY

abundance: NA
j_gene: TRBJ1-2
v_gene: TRBV7-8
CDR3aa: ASSVEGQGSGYT

abundance: NA
j_gene: TRBJ2-6
v_gene: TRBV4-1
CDR3aa: ASSQGQTSSGANVLT

abundance: NA
j_gene: TRBJ2-2
v_gene: TRBV19
CDR3aa: ASSIRPGELF

abundance: NA
j_gene: TRBJ2-5
v_gene: TRBV28
CDR3aa: ASSLMGYGVQETQY

abundance: NA
j_gene: TRBJ2-1
v_gene: TRBV7-9
CDR3aa: ASSWEGNEQF

abundance: NA
j_gene: TRBJ2-7
v_gene: TRBV30
CDR3aa: AWSTSVSPYEQY

abundance: NA
j_gene: TRBJ1-6
v_gene: TRBV9
CDR3aa: ASSVAQGYSPLH

abundance: NA
j_gene: TRBJ1-1
v_gene: TRBV18
CDR3aa: ASSPRADEAF

abundance: few
j_gene: TRBJ2-7
v_gene: TRBV14
CDR3aa: ASSQATSREQY

abundance: NA
j_gene: TRBJ2-7
v_gene: TRBV4-3
CDR3aa: ASSQDYLVSYEQY

abundance: NA
j_gene: TRBJ2-1
v_gene: TRBV28
CDR3aa: ASSLFTGTVRDEQF

abundance: NA
j_gene: TRBJ2-4
v_gene: TRBV9
CDR3aa: ASSPRTSKVSKNIQY

abundance: NA
j_gene: TRBJ2-7
v_gene: TRBV28
CDR3aa: ASLIGTTGVSEQY

abundance: NA
j_gene: TRBJ2-3
v_gene: TRBV5-1
CDR3aa: ASSHGRPSTDTQY

abundance: NA
j_gene: TRBJ2-3
v_gene: TRBV15
CDR3aa: ATSGGRLADTQY

abundance: NA
j_gene: TRBJ2-2
v_gene: TRBV11-3
CDR3aa: ASTPGLDTGELF

abundance: NA
j_gene: TRBJ2-1
v_gene: TRBV9
CDR3aa: ASSVEGDMALI

abundance: NA
j_gene: TRBJ1-1
v_gene: TRBV5-6
CDR3aa: ASSLPATGVATEAF

abundance: NA
j_gene: TRBJ1-1
v_gene: TRBV11-3
CDR3aa: ASSFIGTEAF

abundance: NA
j_gene: TRBJ2-3
v_gene: TRBV7-3
CDR3aa: ASSDRGLDTQY

abundance: NA
j_gene: TRBJ1-1
v_gene: TRBV19
CDR3aa: ASSSAPPRGTEAF

abundance: NA
j_gene: TRBJ2-5
v_gene: TRBV7-2
CDR3aa: ASSLPTGGRETQY

abundance: NA
j_gene: TRBJ2-1
v_gene: TRBV19
CDR3aa: ASRKRETYNEQF

abundance: NA
j_gene: TRBJ1-6
v_gene: TRBV30
CDR3aa: AWRDRQGRISPLH

abundance: medium-sized
j_gene: TRBJ2-7
v_gene: TRBV13
CDR3aa: ASSLGSGRYEQY

abundance: few
j_gene: TRBJ1-4
v_gene: TRBV28
CDR3aa: ASSSSGSHTLATNEKLF

abundance: NA
j_gene: TRBJ2-3
v_gene: TRBV28
CDR3aa: ASSLAGGPYTDTQY

abundance: NA
j_gene: TRBJ2-1
v_gene: TRBV7-9
CDR3aa: ASSPTGAGVFSNEQF

abundance: NA
j_gene: TRBJ2-7
v_gene: TRBV14
CDR3aa: ASSPGTPDYEQY